This TCR beta chain was retrieved from a study of blood T cells in healthy people across ages. The study's findings and limits: Naive CD4+ cell counts and diversity both ran higher in long-lived than in aged donors.

Healthy Russian Caucasian donors spanned ages about 6 to 95 years. The CDR3 totals 13 residues. Between the trimmed V and J ends, which lost 5 bases and 4 bases, there was a span of 9 bases. Germline-derived CDR1 and CDR2 are MDHEN and SYDVKM. The use of a sample-barcoded 5' primer and a J-beta primer mix characterized a second PCR of about 7 to 12 cycles. Using its own MiXCR run on the 5' RACE reads, TCRdb lists one record per CDR3 protein. The repertoire includes 800,000 to 1,000,000 distinct CDR3 sequences, 45% to 50% of them detected once, and under 15% sits in the top ten. As regards this clonotype: The antigen is not known.

The sequence derives from a man aged 25-45 years in good health. The sequencing input was blood. The gene calls are TRBV28 and TRBJ2-4, with D possibly being TRBD1 (5 bases). This CDR3 reads CASSQGRKNIQYF. In nucleotides, the CDR3 is TGTGCCAGCAGTCAGGGTCGGAAAAACATTCAGTACTTC.